Listed below are T cell receptor beta chains from one sample, sequenced in a study of early T cells in non-severe SARS-CoV-2 infection. TCRdb re-called the 5' RACE reads through MiXCR, storing one row per CDR3 protein. The data show roughly 86,000 distinct CDR3 sequences, 14% to 15% seen once. Sequences were obtained from whole blood. The receptor source for this set is an adult who was a healthcare worker with PCR-confirmed SARS-CoV-2 infection or an uninfected control (not recorded which). CDR3s leave out the opening cysteine and the closing phenylalanine or tryptophan.

j_call | v_call | cdr3_aa
TRBJ2-2 | TRBV18 | ASSPPGLTTGELF
TRBJ1-3 | TRBV14 | ASSPRFRAGNTIY
TRBJ1-3 | TRBV7-2 | ASSFQTGRNTIY
TRBJ1-4 | TRBV7-9 | ASTPPGAVEKLF
TRBJ2-3 | TRBV10-1 | ASSESYRDTDTQY
TRBJ2-3 | TRBV20-1 | SADKGKGGTDTQY
TRBJ2-4 | TRBV6-1 | ASSENRVWAKNIQY
TRBJ2-3 | TRBV7-2 | ASSLALAGTDTQY
TRBJ1-1 | TRBV3-1 | ASSQVVKNTEAF
TRBJ1-4 | TRBV18 | ASSLTGDNEKLF
TRBJ2-2 | TRBV6-1 | ASTRDRTNTGELF
TRBJ1-2 | TRBV20-1 | SALLKNGYT
TRBJ2-1 | TRBV29-1 | SVAWDEQF
TRBJ2-2 | TRBV19 | ASSQGPGLNGELF
TRBJ1-1 | TRBV12-3/TRBV12-4 | ASSLGANTEAF
TRBJ1-1 | TRBV6-5 | ASFTTGNTEAF
TRBJ1-5 | TRBV12-3/TRBV12-4 | ASSWQGFNSNQPQH
TRBJ1-1 | TRBV6-5 | ASSLHGRPMNTEAF
TRBJ2-6 | TRBV19 | ASFQPGQTSGANVLT
TRBJ2-1 | TRBV7-8 | ASSPPPSTGDNEQF
TRBJ1-1 | TRBV7-3 | ASKEEGASAEAF
TRBJ2-5 | TRBV5-1 | ASSWASETQETQY
TRBJ1-3 | TRBV12-3/TRBV12-4 | ASSLGGLSGNTIY
TRBJ2-2 | TRBV5-1 | ASSLTGEELF
TRBJ1-4 | TRBV7-2 | ASSPKTGRNEKLF
TRBJ2-5 | TRBV4-2 | ASSQDLAGGLQETQY
TRBJ1-1 | TRBV29-1 | SVDGTGGTEAF
TRBJ1-4 | TRBV20-1 | SASRGQINEKLF
TRBJ2-1 | TRBV19 | ASSIGRRSYNEQF
TRBJ2-1 | TRBV11-2 | ASSLASVRNEQF
TRBJ2-5 | TRBV3-1 | ASSPASGGQETQY
TRBJ2-5 | TRBV7-2 | ASSRDRETQY
TRBJ2-5 | TRBV12-3/TRBV12-4 | ASSFGGEKLSQY